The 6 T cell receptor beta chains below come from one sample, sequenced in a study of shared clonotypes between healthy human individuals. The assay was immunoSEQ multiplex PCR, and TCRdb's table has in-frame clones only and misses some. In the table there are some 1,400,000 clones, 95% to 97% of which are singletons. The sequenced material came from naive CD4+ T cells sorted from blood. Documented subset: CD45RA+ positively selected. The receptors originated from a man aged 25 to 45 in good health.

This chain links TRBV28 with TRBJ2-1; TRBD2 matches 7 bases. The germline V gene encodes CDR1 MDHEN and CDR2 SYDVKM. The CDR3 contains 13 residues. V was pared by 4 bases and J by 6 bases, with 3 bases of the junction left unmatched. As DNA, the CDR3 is TGTGCCAGCAGTTGGCCGGGGGGCAATGAGCAGTTCTTC. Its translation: CASSWPGGNEQFF.

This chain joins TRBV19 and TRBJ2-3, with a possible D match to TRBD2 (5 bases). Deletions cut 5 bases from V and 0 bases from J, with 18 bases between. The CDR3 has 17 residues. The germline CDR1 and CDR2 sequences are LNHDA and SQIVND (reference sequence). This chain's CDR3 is CASSPGIPRTSTDTQYF. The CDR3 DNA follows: TGTGCCAGTAGTCCCGGGATCCCAAGGACTAGCACAGATACGCAGTATTTT.

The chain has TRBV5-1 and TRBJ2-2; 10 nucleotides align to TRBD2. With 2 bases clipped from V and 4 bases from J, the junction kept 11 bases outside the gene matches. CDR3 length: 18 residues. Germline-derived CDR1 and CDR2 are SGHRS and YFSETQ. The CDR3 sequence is CASSFPRTSGLSTGELFF. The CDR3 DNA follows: TGCGCCAGCAGCTTCCCCCGGACTAGCGGTCTCAGCACCGGGGAGCTGTTTTTT. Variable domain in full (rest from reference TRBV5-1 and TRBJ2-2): KAGVTQTPRYLIKTRGQQVTLSCSPISGHRSVSWYQQTPGQGLQFLFEYFSETQRNKGNFPGRFSGRQFSNSRSEMNVSTLELGDSALYLCASSFPRTSGLSTGELFFGEGSRLTVL.

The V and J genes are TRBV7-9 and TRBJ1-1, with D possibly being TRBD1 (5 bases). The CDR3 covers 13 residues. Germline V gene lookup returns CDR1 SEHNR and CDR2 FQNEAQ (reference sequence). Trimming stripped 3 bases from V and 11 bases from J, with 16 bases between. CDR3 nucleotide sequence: TGTGCCAGCAGCTTGTCTGGGTTGGGGGAGGCTTTCTTT. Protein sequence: CASSLSGLGEAFF.

The CDR3 spells CASQQRPHYGYTF. CDR3 DNA sequence: TGTGCCAGCCAACAGCGGCCCCACTATGGCTACACCTTC. The chain carries TRBV28 and TRBJ1-2; D is undetermined. Germline CDR1 and CDR2: MDHEN and SYDVKM. The CDR3 runs 13 residues. The ends were cut back, 8 bases at V and 3 bases at J, with 13 bases in the middle.

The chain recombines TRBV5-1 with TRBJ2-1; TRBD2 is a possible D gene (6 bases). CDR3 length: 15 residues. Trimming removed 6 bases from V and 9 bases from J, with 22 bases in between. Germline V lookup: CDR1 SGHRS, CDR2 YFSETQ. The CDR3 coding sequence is TGCGCCAGCACGCTGTCCCCCGGGGGAAGGGGTGAGCAGTTCTTC. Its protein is CASTLSPGGRGEQFF.